Following are 30 T cell receptor beta chains from one sample sequenced in a study of a mutant IDH1 vaccine in newly diagnosed glioma. Antigens for these TCRs are unknown. Time point of the sample: week 35, safety follow-up. Topical imiquimod was applied with each vaccine dose, which held 300 ug of mutant IDH1 20-mer peptide. Produced via immunoSEQ multiplex PCR; TCRdb's table is partial and in-frame only. The sample lists about 69,000 clones; around 86% were seen once. The input for sequencing was PBMCs, taken from a glioma patient whose treatment included an IDH1 peptide vaccine. These receptor sequences come from a man aged 30 to 39 with glioma.

This chain uses TRBV18 with TRBJ2-4; maybe TRBD1 (5 bases). Germline values: CDR1 KGHSH, CDR2 LQKENI. Trimming took off 0 bases at V and 0 bases at J, with 12 bases between the two ends. The CDR3 spans 17 residues. The CDR3 reads CASSPPSAGRAKNIQYF. In DNA form, the CDR3 reads TGTGCCAGCTCACCACCGAGCGCAGGGCGAGCCAAAAACATTCAGTACTTC.

The V gene is TRBV5-5, the J gene TRBJ1-1; D is uncertain. CDR3 length: 17 residues. In germline, CDR1 is SGHKS, CDR2 YYEKEE (reference sequence). Trimming took off 4 bases at V and 3 bases at J, with 22 bases between the two ends. CDR3 residues: CASSPLSRYTFDTEAFF. The DNA for the CDR3 is TGTGCCAGCAGCCCACTTTCTCGGTATACCTTTGACACTGAAGCTTTCTTT.

The rearrangement uses TRBV6-5 and TRBJ2-1; 15 nucleotides line up with TRBD2. V lost 4 bases, J lost 7 bases, and 5 bases stayed unmatched. This CDR3 has 16 amino acids. Germline V gene sequence: CDR1 MNHEY, CDR2 SVGAGI. The CDR3 coding sequence is TGTGCCAGCAGTTCCTCCGGACTAGCGGGGGGGAATGAGCAGTTCTTC. It translates to CASSSSGLAGGNEQFF.

The chain recombines TRBV19 with TRBJ2-1; possibly TRBD1 for D (6 bases). The V and J ends lost 5 bases and 10 bases respectively, with 18 bases between them. Germline lookup yields CDR1 LNHDA and CDR2 SQIVND (reference sequence). This CDR3 has 14 amino acids. The CDR3 spells CASSFGSSGTEQFF. The CDR3 DNA reads as TGTGCCAGTAGTTTTGGGTCTTCCGGGACAGAGCAGTTCTTC.

V gene TRBV9 combines with J gene TRBJ2-7, with D perhaps TRBD2 (5 bases). V dropped 3 bases and J dropped 2 bases, with 15 bases sitting between them. The CDR3 runs to 15 residues. Looked up from germline, CDR1 is SGDLS and CDR2 is YYNGEE. CDR3 nucleotides: TGTGCCAGCAGCGAAACTAGGGTAGGCCCCTACGAGCAGTACTTC. It codes for CASSETRVGPYEQYF.

The chain is built from TRBV9 and TRBJ2-1; perhaps TRBD2 as D (5 bases). This CDR3 has 15 residues. Germline V gene data show CDR1 as SGDLS and CDR2 as YYNGEE. Trimming cost V 4 bases and J 3 bases, with 14 bases left between them. CDR3 in amino acids: CASSPRPTSYNEQFF. The CDR3 region has the DNA TGTGCCAGCAGCCCCCGCCCCACTAGCTACAATGAGCAGTTCTTC.

The chain carries TRBV6-6 and TRBJ1-5; D possibly corresponds to TRBD1 (6 bases). V was cut by 6 bases and J by 0 bases, with 9 bases left in between. This CDR3 contains 14 residues. Germline CDR1 and CDR2: MNHNY and SVGAGI (reference sequence). CDR3 in DNA: TGTGCCAGCAGAACAGGGAGTAGCAATCAGCCCCAGCATTTT. It encodes CASRTGSSNQPQHF.

The rearrangement links TRBV18 to TRBJ2-2, with D possibly matching TRBD1 (5 bases). Germline CDR1 is KGHSH and CDR2 is LQKENI. Trimming left V 4 bases short and J 1 base short, with 10 bases between. This CDR3 region has 15 residues. The DNA of the CDR3 is TGTGCCAGCTCACGCCGCAGGGAGAACACCGGGGAGCTGTTTTTT. This translates into CASSRRRENTGELFF.

The J gene is TRBJ1-6, the V gene TRBV27; 8 nucleotides line up with TRBD1. Germline assignment: CDR1 MNHEY and CDR2 SMNVEV (reference sequence). The V segment lost 3 bases and the J segment 10 bases; nucleotides outside the gene matches: 8. CDR3 length: 15 amino acids. The CDR3 sequence: CASSLSTGVESPLHF. As DNA, the CDR3 is TGTGCCAGCAGTTTGTCGACAGGGGTTGAATCACCCCTCCACTTT.

The chain combines TRBV29-1 with TRBJ2-5; TRBD2 aligns across 10 bases. The germline V gene has CDR1 SQVTM and CDR2 ANQGSEA. The V and J ends lost 6 bases and 3 bases, in that order; junction bases with no gene match: 1. The CDR3 consists of 12 residues. In nucleotides, the CDR3 is TGCAGCGTGGGGACTAGCGAAGAGACCCAGTACTTC. Translating gives CSVGTSEETQYF.

The DNA of the CDR3 is TGTGCCAGCAGCCCCCCACGGGGCCACCTACCTCTCGAATGGACCGGGGAGCTGTTTTTT. The encoded protein is CASSPPRGHLPLEWTGELFF. V usage is TRBV16 and J usage is TRBJ2-2, with D perhaps assigned TRBD1 or TRBD2 (5 bases each). Per the germline V gene, CDR1 is KGHSY and CDR2 is FQNENV. This CDR3 region has 20 residues. V lost 4 bases, J lost 5 bases, and 29 bases lay in between.

The rearrangement uses TRBV19 and TRBJ1-6; D is uncertain. Germline V lookup: CDR1 LNHDA, CDR2 SQIVND (reference sequence). The CDR3 is 14 residues long. Trimming shortened V by 7 bases and J by 7 bases, and 14 bases separated the two germline ends. CDR3 nucleotide sequence: TGTGCCAGTACTAACCCTGGAGGGAATTCACCCCTCCACTTT. Protein sequence: CASTNPGGNSPLHF. The full variable domain, with the rest looked up from reference TRBV19 and TRBJ1-6, is DGGITQSPKYLFRKEGQNVTLSCEQNLNHDAMYWYRQDPGQGLRLIYYSQIVNDFQKGDIAEGYSVSREKKESFPLTVTSAQKNPTAFYLCASTNPGGNSPLHFGNGTRLTVT.

V usage is TRBV4-1 and J usage is TRBJ2-5; possible D gene TRBD2, 6 bases. Trimming took off 2 bases at V and 5 bases at J, with 18 bases between the two ends. Germline lookup yields CDR1 MGHRA and CDR2 YSYEKL. The CDR3 spans 16 residues. CDR3 sequence: CASSQNPGREMETQYF. In DNA, the CDR3 is TGCGCCAGCAGCCAAAACCCGGGACGGGAGATGGAGACCCAGTACTTC.

V is TRBV13 and J is TRBJ2-2; the D gene is possibly TRBD2 (6 bases). The CDR3 sequence is 17 residues long. Germline loops: CDR1 PRHDT, CDR2 FYEKMQ (reference sequence). V lost 5 bases, J lost 0 bases, and 16 bases lay in between. The CDR3 nucleotides read TGTGCCAGCAGCCTTTCGTTAGCGGACCCGAACACCGGGGAGCTGTTTTTT. It translates to CASSLSLADPNTGELFF.

This clone was detected only once. V gene TRBV28 combines with J gene TRBJ2-5, with 7 bases lining up with TRBD1. V dropped 6 bases and J dropped 1; count of bases not matched to a gene: 5. The CDR3 spans 14 residues. The germline V gene has CDR1 MDHEN and CDR2 SYDVKM. CDR3 region: CASRKTGTQETQYF. CDR3 sequence (DNA): TGTGCCAGCAGAAAGACAGGGACCCAAGAGACCCAGTACTTC.

V gene TRBV6-1 combines with J gene TRBJ2-1; 8 nucleotides align to TRBD1. The CDR3 consists of 15 residues. The germline CDR1 and CDR2 sequences are MNHNS and SASEGT. Unmatched junction bases numbered 2, after V lost 2 bases and J lost 2 bases. In DNA, the CDR3 is TGTGCCAGCAGTGAATACAGGGGGGCCTACAATGAGCAGTTCTTC. It yields the protein CASSEYRGAYNEQFF.

The CDR3 DNA reads TGTGCCAGCAGCTATTTGGGACAGGGGAAGGATGGCTACACCTTC. Translating it yields CASSYLGQGKDGYTF. The V gene is TRBV6-6, the J gene TRBJ1-2; 10 nucleotides line up with TRBD1. Per the germline V gene, CDR1 is MNHNY and CDR2 is SVGAGI (reference sequence). The ends lost 6 bases at V and 6 bases at J; junction bases unmatched: 10. The CDR3 is 15 residues long.

J is TRBJ1-1 and V is TRBV2; maybe TRBD1 (5 bases). With 5 bases removed from V and 5 bases from J, the gap between germline ends came to 12 bases. The CDR3 is made up of 13 amino acids. From germline, CDR1 is SNHLY and CDR2 FYNNEI. In nucleotides, the CDR3 is TGTGCCAGCAGTCAGGGCGAGGGGACTGAAGCTTTCTTT. Translation gives CASSQGEGTEAFF.

This clone appeared a single time. The chain links TRBV19 to TRBJ1-5, with D maybe TRBD1 (6 bases). The CDR3 contains 15 residues. Germline CDR1 is LNHDA and CDR2 is SQIVND (reference sequence). Trimming shortened V by 3 bases and J by 0 bases, and 9 bases separated the two germline ends. The DNA for the CDR3 is TGTGCCAGTAGTATTGGACAGCCTAGCAATCAGCCCCAGCATTTT. Translating gives CASSIGQPSNQPQHF.

V is TRBV7-3 and J is TRBJ1-2, with unresolved D. V was pared by 1 base and J by 7 bases, with 10 bases between. CDR1 is SGHTA, CDR2 FQGTGA, per germline. This CDR3 has 13 residues. The CDR3 coding sequence is TGTGCCAGCAGCTTAAACAGTGAGGGTGGCTACACCTTC. It translates to CASSLNSEGGYTF.

The chain recombines TRBV28 with TRBJ2-7; a weak D match, TRBD1 (6 bases). The CDR3 sequence is 12 residues long. V gave up 6 bases and J gave up 3 bases, with 9 bases separating them. Per germline, CDR1 MDHEN and CDR2 SYDVKM. The CDR3 is CASRQGFYEQYF. The CDR3 DNA follows: TGTGCCAGCAGGCAGGGGTTCTACGAGCAGTACTTC. Filled out from reference TRBV28 and TRBJ2-7, the complete variable domain reads DVKVTQSSRYLVKRTGEKVFLECVQDMDHENMFWYRQDPGLGLRLIYFSYDVKMKEKGDIPEGYSVSREKKERFSLILESASTNQTSMYLCASRQGFYEQYFGPGTRLTVT.

The chain employs TRBV7-8 and TRBJ2-1; D perhaps matches TRBD2 (6 bases). Trimming removed 8 bases at V and 6 bases at J, with 20 bases between. The CDR3 has 15 residues. Germline CDR1 reads SGHVS; CDR2 reads FQNEAQ. CDR3 nucleotide sequence: TGTGCCAGCGGAGAAATATGGGGGGAAGTCAATGAGCAGTTCTTC. The encoded protein is CASGEIWGEVNEQFF.

This clone was found once. In nucleotides, the CDR3 is TGTGCCAGCAGTACCTTTGACAGGGGGGTACCCTACGAGCAGTACTTC. This gives the protein CASSTFDRGVPYEQYF. The rearrangement uses TRBV28 and TRBJ2-7, with TRBD1 matching 9 bases. CDR3 length: 16 amino acids. V lost 5 bases and J lost 2; bases outside the gene matches: 10. The germline V gene encodes CDR1 MDHEN and CDR2 SYDVKM.

The count of this clone is one. The genes are TRBV5-8 and TRBJ2-5; 12 nucleotides line up with TRBD2. V lost 2 bases to trimming and J lost 4 bases; unmatched junction nucleotides: 15. CDR3 length: 19 residues. Germline V CDR1 and CDR2: SGHTS, YDEGEE. CDR3 DNA: TGTGCCAGCAGCTTAACCGAAACCCTAGCGGGGGGGCCTCGAGAGACCCAGTACTTC. It encodes CASSLTETLAGGPRETQYF. The entire variable domain, with the rest obtained from reference TRBV5-8 and TRBJ2-5, is as follows: EAGVTQSPTHLIKTRGQQATLRCSPISGHTSVYWYQQALGLGLQFLLWYDEGEERNRGNFPPRFSGRQFPNYSSELNVNALELEDSALYLCASSLTETLAGGPRETQYFGPGTRLLVL.

The V call is TRBV6-1, the J call TRBJ2-5; possibly TRBD1 for D (6 bases). The CDR3 contains 13 residues. Trimming took off 0 bases at V and 7 bases at J, with 9 bases between the two ends. Germline V gene sequence: CDR1 MNHNS, CDR2 SASEGT. The CDR3 DNA follows: TGTGCCAGCAGTGAAGCGATACAGGGGACCCAGTACTTC. This sequence encodes CASSEAIQGTQYF.

The genes are TRBV2 and TRBJ2-5, with D unclear. Trimming removed 3 bases at V and 5 bases at J, with 7 bases between. Germline assignment: CDR1 SNHLY and CDR2 FYNNEI. The CDR3 sequence is 12 residues long. CDR3 bases: TGTGCCAGCAGTGATAATTCGGAGACCCAGTACTTC. It translates to CASSDNSETQYF.

Here the CDR3 reads CAGVRVGYGYTF. In DNA form, the CDR3 reads TGTGCCGGAGTGCGGGTTGGCTATGGCTACACCTTC. V and J are TRBV30 and TRBJ1-2; no definite D call. The germline CDR1 and CDR2 sequences are GTSNPN and SVGIG (reference sequence). This CDR3 contains 12 residues. Trimming took off 8 bases at V and 4 bases at J, with 14 bases between the two ends. Full variable domain (remainder filled in from reference TRBV30 and TRBJ1-2): SQTIHQWPATLVQPVGSPLSLECTVEGTSNPNLYWYRQAAGRGLQLLFYSVGIGQISSEVPQNLSASRPQDRQFILSSKKLLLSDSGFYLCAGVRVGYGYTFGSGTRLTVV.

The J gene is TRBJ2-1, the V gene TRBV9; 12 nucleotides line up with TRBD2. Trimming took 1 base from V and 6 from J; bases not matched to a gene: 5. The CDR3 is 16 residues long. Looked up from germline, CDR1 is SGDLS and CDR2 is YYNGEE. The CDR3 region has the DNA TGTGCCAGCAGCGTACAAACTAGCGGGGGGACCAATGAGCAGTTCTTC. Amino acid sequence: CASSVQTSGGTNEQFF. Using reference TRBV9 and TRBJ2-1 for the parts outside the CDR3, the full variable domain is DSGVTQTPKHLITATGQRVTLRCSPRSGDLSVYWYQQSLDQGLQFLIQYYNGEERAKGNILERFSAQQFPDLHSELNLSSLELGDSALYFCASSVQTSGGTNEQFFGPGTRLTVL.

V and J are TRBV5-6 and TRBJ2-1, with D perhaps TRBD1 or TRBD2 (5 bases each). This CDR3 has 13 residues. CDR1 is SGHDT, CDR2 YYEEEE, per germline. Trimming left V 3 bases short and J 8 bases short, with 12 bases between. The CDR3 bases are TGTGCCAGCAGCTGGGGGTATAGCGATGAGCAGTTCTTC. Its protein product is CASSWGYSDEQFF.

This clone is a singleton in its sample. The genes are TRBV6-5 and TRBJ2-1, with D perhaps TRBD1 (5 bases). Germline loops: CDR1 MNHEY, CDR2 SVGAGI. This CDR3 has 15 amino acids. V shed 2 bases and J shed 7 bases, with 15 bases lying between them. For the CDR3, the DNA is TGTGCCAGCAGTTACGCCTGGCAAGGGGCTAATGAGCAGTTCTTC. Its translation is CASSYAWQGANEQFF.